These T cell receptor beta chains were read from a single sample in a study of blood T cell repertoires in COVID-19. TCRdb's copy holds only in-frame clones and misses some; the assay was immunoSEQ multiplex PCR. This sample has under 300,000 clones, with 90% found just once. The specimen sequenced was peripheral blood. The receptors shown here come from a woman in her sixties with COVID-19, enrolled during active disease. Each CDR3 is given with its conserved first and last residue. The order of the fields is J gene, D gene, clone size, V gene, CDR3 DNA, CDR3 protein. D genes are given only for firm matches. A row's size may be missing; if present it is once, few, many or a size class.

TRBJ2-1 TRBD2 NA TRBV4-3 TGCGCCAGCAGCCAAGGGACTAGCAGGGTCAATGAGCAGTTCTTC CASSQGTSRVNEQFF
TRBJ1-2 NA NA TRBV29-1 TGCAGCGTTGGAGAGGTGAGCTATGGCTACACCTTC CSVGEVSYGYTF
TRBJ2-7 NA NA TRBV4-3 TGCGCCAGCAGCCTGCTGGCAGGCTCCTACGAGCAGTACTTC CASSLLAGSYEQYF
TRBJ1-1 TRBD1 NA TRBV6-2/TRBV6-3 TGTGCCAGCAGTTTACCAGGACAGGGGGACACTGAAGCTTTCTTT CASSLPGQGDTEAFF
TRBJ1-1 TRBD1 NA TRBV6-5 TGTGCCAGCAGGGAGGACAGGGGCAGGGAAACTGAAGCTTTCTTT CASREDRGRETEAFF
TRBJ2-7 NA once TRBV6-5 TGTGCCAGCACCCGCGGGCCTTCCTACGAGCAGTACTTC CASTRGPSYEQYF
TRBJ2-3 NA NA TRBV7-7 TGTGCCAGCAGCCATCATGGGGCAGGCACAGATACGCAGTATTTT CASSHHGAGTDTQYF
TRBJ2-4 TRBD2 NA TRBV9 TGTGCCAGCAGCCCCGGGGGGGTGAACATTCAGTACTTC CASSPGGVNIQYF
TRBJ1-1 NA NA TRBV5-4 TGTGCCAGCAGCTTGGAGTTGGGGGCCTCTGAAGCTTTCTTT CASSLELGASEAFF
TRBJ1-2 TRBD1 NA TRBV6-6 TGTGCCAGCAGTTCGGGACAGCGGTACTATGGCTACACCTTC CASSSGQRYYGYTF
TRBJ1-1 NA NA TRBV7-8 TGTGCCAGCAGCTTGGCTGGCAGGGAGGGATCGGTTGAAGCTTTCTTT CASSLAGREGSVEAFF
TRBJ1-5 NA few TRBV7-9 TGTGCCAGCAGCTTAAGGGGTCAGCCCCAGCATTTT CASSLRGQPQHF
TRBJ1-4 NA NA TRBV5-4 TGTGCCAGCAGAGAACAGGGTTCAACTAATGAAAAACTGTTTTTT CASREQGSTNEKLFF
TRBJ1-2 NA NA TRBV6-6 TGTGCCAGCAGTCCCCGGGGGGGGTGGGGGCCTAACTATGGCTACACCTTC CASSPRGGWGPNYGYTF
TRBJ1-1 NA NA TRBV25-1 TGTGCCAGCATTAACAGGGTGAACACTGAAGCTTTCTTT CASINRVNTEAFF
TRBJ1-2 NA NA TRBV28 TGTGCCAGCAGTTTATTAGTGGGGCGGCTCTATGGCTACACCTTC CASSLLVGRLYGYTF
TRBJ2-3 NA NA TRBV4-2 TGTGCCAGCAGCCAAGATTATATTTGGGCCAACACAGATACGCAGTATTTT CASSQDYIWANTDTQYF
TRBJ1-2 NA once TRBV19 TGTGCCAGTAGTATTGCGGACGGGGCTAACTATGGCTACACCTTC CASSIADGANYGYTF
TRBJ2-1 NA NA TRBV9 TGTGCCAGCAGCGTTGACAGGCCCTCCTACAATGAGCAGTTCTTC CASSVDRPSYNEQFF
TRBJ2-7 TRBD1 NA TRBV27 TGTGCCAGCAGTTTCAATCGGGACAGGGGGATTTACGAGCAGTACTTC CASSFNRDRGIYEQYF
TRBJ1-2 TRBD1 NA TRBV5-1 TGCGCCAGCAGCCGCGGACAGGGGATATATGGCTACACCTTC CASSRGQGIYGYTF
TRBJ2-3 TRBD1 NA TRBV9 TGTGCCAGCAGCGTAGCGGGACAGGGATACACAGATACGCAGTATTTT CASSVAGQGYTDTQYF